This T cell receptor (beta chain) came from a study of T cells after yellow fever vaccination. For the study at large: It was SMART-Seq v4 Ultra Low Input that prepared the fractions with low cell numbers. Points from the study as a whole: Contaminating bulk clonotypes could be abundant in FACS-sorted repertoires. The booster response re-showed most primary clones: 96% CD4, almost 90% CD8.

A remark on this clonotype: Antigen unknown.

Researchers made TCR cDNA using 5'RACE template switching, and this step added a universal primer site and UMIs. A single record per CDR3 protein comes from TCRdb applying MiXCR to the 5' RACE reads. The data contain 350,000 to 450,000 distinct CDR3 sequences, approximately 5.7% of them seen just once; the ten biggest clones take up around 16%. V shed 1 base and J 2 bases; nucleotides not matched to a gene: 6. The germline V gene encodes CDR1 SQVTM and CDR2 ANQGSEA. This CDR3 has 15 amino acids. Sequencing used PBMCs, obtained 5 days after the yellow fever booster vaccination. The chain combines TRBV29-1 with TRBJ2-7, with 9 positions matching TRBD1. The receptor was derived from a man aged 25-45 years who received the YFV17D yellow fever vaccine. CDR3 nucleotides: TGCAGCGTTGAAGGTACAGGGGGCTTGACCTACGAGCAGTACTTC. Translated, it gives CSVEGTGGLTYEQYF.